These T cell receptor beta chains were read from a single sample in a study of Ad26.COV2.S vaccination and SARS-CoV-2 variants. TCRdb keeps only in-frame clones here, not all; method: immunoSEQ multiplex PCR. The sample records 240,000 or so clones, approximately 87% being singletons. The sequences come from peripheral blood, collected in a trial of Ad26.COV2.S vaccine versus placebo. The receptors derive from a person aged 18 to 59 who received the Ad26.COV2.S COVID-19 vaccine or a placebo. The CDR3 runs from the conserved cysteine through the conserved F or W. Fields, in order: J gene, clone size, V gene, D gene, CDR3 DNA, CDR3 protein. The D gene is left open where the match is weak. Only part of the rows carry a size: once, few, many, or a class if the clone is expanded.

J gene: TRBJ2-2
clone size: .
V gene: TRBV12-3/TRBV12-4
D gene: .
CDR3 DNA: TGTGCCAGCCTCTTGGGCACCGGGGAGCTGTTTTTT
CDR3 protein: CASLLGTGELFF

J gene: TRBJ2-3
clone size: .
V gene: TRBV25-1
D gene: .
CDR3 DNA: TGTGCCAGCCGCACCGGCACAGATACGCAGTATTTT
CDR3 protein: CASRTGTDTQYF

J gene: TRBJ1-2
clone size: .
V gene: TRBV28
D gene: .
CDR3 DNA: TGTGCCAGCAAAGGGGGGATCCACTATGGCTACACCTTC
CDR3 protein: CASKGGIHYGYTF

J gene: TRBJ2-7
clone size: .
V gene: TRBV18
D gene: .
CDR3 DNA: TGTGCCAGCTCGCCAGTTGGGGCTTACGAGCAGTACTTC
CDR3 protein: CASSPVGAYEQYF

J gene: TRBJ2-7
clone size: .
V gene: TRBV5-6
D gene: TRBD2
CDR3 DNA: TGTGCCAGCAGCTTGAACAGGGGACTAGCCAGACACGAGCAGTACTTC
CDR3 protein: CASSLNRGLARHEQYF

J gene: TRBJ1-5
clone size: few
V gene: TRBV6-1
D gene: .
CDR3 DNA: TGTGCCAGCAGTGAAGCGCGGCAGCATCAGCCCCAGCATTTT
CDR3 protein: CASSEARQHQPQHF

J gene: TRBJ2-6
clone size: .
V gene: TRBV28
D gene: .
CDR3 DNA: TGTGCCAGCAGTTTATATGGGGCCAACGTCCTGACTTTC
CDR3 protein: CASSLYGANVLTF

J gene: TRBJ2-3
clone size: .
V gene: TRBV6-5
D gene: .
CDR3 DNA: TGTGCCACCCTGGGTGGGACCACAGATACGCAGTATTTT
CDR3 protein: CATLGGTTDTQYF

J gene: TRBJ2-7
clone size: .
V gene: TRBV19
D gene: TRBD2
CDR3 DNA: TGTGCCAGTAATAGGAACGTAGCGGGGAGCGAGCAGTACTTC
CDR3 protein: CASNRNVAGSEQYF

J gene: TRBJ2-2
clone size: .
V gene: TRBV5-4
D gene: .
CDR3 DNA: TGTGCCAGCAGCTTACGGGGGAGTAGTAACACCGGGGAGCTGTTTTTT
CDR3 protein: CASSLRGSSNTGELFF

J gene: TRBJ2-7
clone size: .
V gene: TRBV7-2
D gene: .
CDR3 DNA: TGTGCCAGCAGCTTAGCCCCTCGACACAGGGGAGGCGACGAGCAGTACTTC
CDR3 protein: CASSLAPRHRGGDEQYF

J gene: TRBJ1-3
clone size: .
V gene: TRBV24-1
D gene: TRBD1
CDR3 DNA: TGTGCCACCAGTGACGGGGACAGGGCCCTATATTTT
CDR3 protein: CATSDGDRALYF

J gene: TRBJ2-1
clone size: .
V gene: TRBV19
D gene: .
CDR3 DNA: TGTGCCAGTAGTATAGATGGAGCAGGGGTAAATGAGCAGTTCTTC
CDR3 protein: CASSIDGAGVNEQFF

J gene: TRBJ2-7
clone size: .
V gene: TRBV5-5
D gene: TRBD2
CDR3 DNA: TGTGCCAGCAACCCGGGGGGGCCCTACGAGCAGTACTTC
CDR3 protein: CASNPGGPYEQYF

J gene: TRBJ2-7
clone size: few
V gene: TRBV7-9
D gene: .
CDR3 DNA: TGTGCCAGCAGCTTAGCGCTAGGGACCGCAGGCGAGCAGTACTTC
CDR3 protein: CASSLALGTAGEQYF

J gene: TRBJ2-3
clone size: .
V gene: TRBV19
D gene: TRBD1
CDR3 DNA: TGTGCCAGTAGTTTGGACAGGGCGGCAGATACGCAGTATTTT
CDR3 protein: CASSLDRAADTQYF

J gene: TRBJ2-3
clone size: .
V gene: TRBV5-8
D gene: .
CDR3 DNA: TGTGCCAGCAGCTTATACCGGGGAGATACGCAGTATTTT
CDR3 protein: CASSLYRGDTQYF

J gene: TRBJ1-6
clone size: .
V gene: TRBV19
D gene: .
CDR3 DNA: TGTGCCAGTAGGGCAGGGTCGACACCCCTCCACTTT
CDR3 protein: CASRAGSTPLHF

J gene: TRBJ1-2
clone size: once
V gene: TRBV18
D gene: .
CDR3 DNA: TGTGCCAGCCATTTACCCCGGGGGACGGGGCCTTTTGCTAACTATGGCTACACCTTC
CDR3 protein: CASHLPRGTGPFANYGYTF